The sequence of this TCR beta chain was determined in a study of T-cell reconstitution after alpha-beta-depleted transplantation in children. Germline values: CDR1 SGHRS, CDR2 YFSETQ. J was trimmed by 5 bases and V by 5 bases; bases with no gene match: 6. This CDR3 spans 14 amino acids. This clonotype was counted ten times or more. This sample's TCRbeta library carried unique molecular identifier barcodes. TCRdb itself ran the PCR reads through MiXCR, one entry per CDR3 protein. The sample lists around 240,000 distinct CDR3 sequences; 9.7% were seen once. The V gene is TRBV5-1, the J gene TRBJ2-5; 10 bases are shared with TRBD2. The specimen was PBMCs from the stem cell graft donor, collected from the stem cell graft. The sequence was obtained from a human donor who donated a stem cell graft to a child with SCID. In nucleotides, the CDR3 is TGCGCCAGCAGGGTACTAGCGGGGATTGAGACCCAGTACTTC. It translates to CASRVLAGIETQYF. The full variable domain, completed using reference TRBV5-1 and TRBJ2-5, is KAGVTQTPRYLIKTRGQQVTLSCSPISGHRSVSWYQQTPGQGLQFLFEYFSETQRNKGNFPGRFSGRQFSNSRSEMNVSTLELGDSALYLCASRVLAGIETQYFGPGTRLLVL.